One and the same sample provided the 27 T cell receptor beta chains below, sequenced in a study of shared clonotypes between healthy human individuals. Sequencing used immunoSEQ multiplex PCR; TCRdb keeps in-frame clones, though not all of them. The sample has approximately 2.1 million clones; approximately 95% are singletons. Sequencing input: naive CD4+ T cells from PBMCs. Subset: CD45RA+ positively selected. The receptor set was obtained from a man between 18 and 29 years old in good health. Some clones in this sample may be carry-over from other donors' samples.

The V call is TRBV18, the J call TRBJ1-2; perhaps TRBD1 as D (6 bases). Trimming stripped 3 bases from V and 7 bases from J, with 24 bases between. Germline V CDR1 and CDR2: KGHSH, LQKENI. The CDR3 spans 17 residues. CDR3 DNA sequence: TGTGCCAGCTCACCTACTGCAGGGCAGTCGGGGGGCTTTGGCTACACCTTC. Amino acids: CASSPTAGQSGGFGYTF.

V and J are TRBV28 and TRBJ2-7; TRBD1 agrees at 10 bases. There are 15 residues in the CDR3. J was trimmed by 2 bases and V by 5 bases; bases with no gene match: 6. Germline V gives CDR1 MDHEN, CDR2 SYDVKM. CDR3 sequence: CASSITGQGTYEQYF. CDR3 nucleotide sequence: TGTGCCAGCAGTATAACGGGACAGGGGACCTACGAGCAGTACTTC.

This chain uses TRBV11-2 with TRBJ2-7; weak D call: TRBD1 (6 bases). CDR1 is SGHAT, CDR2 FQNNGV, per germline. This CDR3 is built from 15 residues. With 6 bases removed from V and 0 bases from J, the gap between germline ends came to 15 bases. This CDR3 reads CASSRGTGISYEQYF. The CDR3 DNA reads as TGTGCCAGCAGTAGGGGGACGGGGATCTCCTACGAGCAGTACTTC.

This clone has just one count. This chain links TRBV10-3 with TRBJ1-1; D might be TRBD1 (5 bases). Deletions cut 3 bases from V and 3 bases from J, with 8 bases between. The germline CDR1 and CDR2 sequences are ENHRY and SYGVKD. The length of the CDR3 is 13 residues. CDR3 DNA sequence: TGTGCCATCAGTGATCGGGGGGACACTGAAGCTTTCTTT. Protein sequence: CAISDRGDTEAFF.

The CDR3 nucleotides read TGTGCCAGCAGCTTGCAAGTAGGGACGCAAGAAGCTTTCTTT. Translation gives CASSLQVGTQEAFF. The V gene is TRBV11-2, the J gene TRBJ1-1; tentatively, D is TRBD1 (5 bases). The CDR3 length is 14 residues. CDR1 SGHAT and CDR2 FQNNGV come from the germline V gene. Trimming removed 3 bases at V and 8 bases at J, with 16 bases between.

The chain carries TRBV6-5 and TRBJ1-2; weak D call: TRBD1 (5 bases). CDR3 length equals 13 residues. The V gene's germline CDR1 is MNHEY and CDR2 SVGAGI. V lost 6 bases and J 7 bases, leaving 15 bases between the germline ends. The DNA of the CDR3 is TGTGCCAGCAGGGTTAGGGGCCTCACTGGCTACACCTTC. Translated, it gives CASRVRGLTGYTF.

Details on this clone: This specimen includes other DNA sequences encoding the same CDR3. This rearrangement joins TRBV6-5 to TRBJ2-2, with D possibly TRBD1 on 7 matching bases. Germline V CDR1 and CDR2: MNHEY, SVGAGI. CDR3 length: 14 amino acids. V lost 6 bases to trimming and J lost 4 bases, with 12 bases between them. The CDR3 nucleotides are TGTGCCAGCAGAAGACAGGGAGGCACCGGGGAGCTGTTTTTT. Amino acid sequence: CASRRQGGTGELFF.

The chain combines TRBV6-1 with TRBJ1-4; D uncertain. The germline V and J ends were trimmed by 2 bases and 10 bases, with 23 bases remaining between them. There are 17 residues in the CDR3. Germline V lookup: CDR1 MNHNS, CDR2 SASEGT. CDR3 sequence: CASSEIYNWARGGKLFF. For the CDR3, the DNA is TGTGCCAGCAGTGAAATTTATAATTGGGCCAGAGGTGGAAAACTGTTTTTT.

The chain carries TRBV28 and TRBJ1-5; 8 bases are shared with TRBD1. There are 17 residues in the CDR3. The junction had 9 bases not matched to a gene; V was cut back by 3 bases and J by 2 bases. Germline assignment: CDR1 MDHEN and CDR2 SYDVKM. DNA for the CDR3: TGTGCCAGCAGTTTCGTCCATGGACAGGGCGGCAATCAGCCCCAGCATTTT. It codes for CASSFVHGQGGNQPQHF.

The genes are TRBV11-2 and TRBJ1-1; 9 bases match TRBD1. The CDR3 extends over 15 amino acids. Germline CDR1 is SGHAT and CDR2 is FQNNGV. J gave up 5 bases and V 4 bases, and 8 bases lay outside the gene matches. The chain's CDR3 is CASSSRTGEETEAFF. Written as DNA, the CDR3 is TGTGCCAGCAGCTCCCGGACAGGGGAGGAGACTGAAGCTTTCTTT.

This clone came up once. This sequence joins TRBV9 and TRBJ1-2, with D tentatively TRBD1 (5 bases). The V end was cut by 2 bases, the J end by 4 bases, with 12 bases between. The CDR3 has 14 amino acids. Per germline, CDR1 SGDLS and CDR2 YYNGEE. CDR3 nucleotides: TGTGCCAGCAGCGTCAAGGGGACCAGCTATGGCTACACCTTC. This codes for CASSVKGTSYGYTF. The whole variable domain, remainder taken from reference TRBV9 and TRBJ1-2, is DSGVTQTPKHLITATGQRVTLRCSPRSGDLSVYWYQQSLDQGLQFLIQYYNGEERAKGNILERFSAQQFPDLHSELNLSSLELGDSALYFCASSVKGTSYGYTFGSGTRLTVV.

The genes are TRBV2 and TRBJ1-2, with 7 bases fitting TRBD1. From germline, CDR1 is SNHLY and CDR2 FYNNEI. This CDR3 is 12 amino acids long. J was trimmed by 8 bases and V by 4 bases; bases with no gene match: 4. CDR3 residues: CASSGTGRGYTF. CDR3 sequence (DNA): TGTGCCAGCAGTGGGACAGGCCGGGGCTACACCTTC. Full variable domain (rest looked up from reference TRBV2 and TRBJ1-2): EPEVTQTPSHQVTQMGQEVILRCVPISNHLYFYWYRQILGQKVEFLVSFYNNEISEKSEIFDDQFSVERPDGSNFTLKIRSTKLEDSAMYFCASSGTGRGYTFGSGTRLTVV.

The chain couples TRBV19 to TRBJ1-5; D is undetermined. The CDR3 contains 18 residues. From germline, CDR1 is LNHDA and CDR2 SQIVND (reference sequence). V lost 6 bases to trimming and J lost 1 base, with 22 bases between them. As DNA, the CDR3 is TGTGCCAGTAGGCAACCGGGATTCCTTCTCGACAGCAATCAGCCCCAGCATTTT. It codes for CASRQPGFLLDSNQPQHF.

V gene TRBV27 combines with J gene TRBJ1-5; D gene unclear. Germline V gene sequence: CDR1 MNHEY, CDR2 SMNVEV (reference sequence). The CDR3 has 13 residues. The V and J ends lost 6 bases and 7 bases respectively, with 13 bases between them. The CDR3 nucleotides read TGTGCCAGCAGCCCCGTCGTGTTCCAGCCCCAGCATTTT. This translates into CASSPVVFQPQHF.

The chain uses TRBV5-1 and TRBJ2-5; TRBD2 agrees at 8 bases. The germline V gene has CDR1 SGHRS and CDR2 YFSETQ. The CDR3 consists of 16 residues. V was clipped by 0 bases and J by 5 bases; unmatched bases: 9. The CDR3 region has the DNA TGCGCCAGCAGCTTGGTAGCCGGGAGGGCCGGGGAGACCCAGTACTTC. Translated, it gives CASSLVAGRAGETQYF.

The DNA for the CDR3 is TGCGCCAGCAGCTTCAGGGGGAATCAGCCCCAGCATTTT. Its protein is CASSFRGNQPQHF. The chain recombines TRBV5-1 with TRBJ1-5; 7 bases fit TRBD1. The germline V gene encodes CDR1 SGHRS and CDR2 YFSETQ. The CDR3 consists of 13 residues. With 2 bases clipped from V and 4 bases from J, the junction kept 0 bases outside the gene matches.

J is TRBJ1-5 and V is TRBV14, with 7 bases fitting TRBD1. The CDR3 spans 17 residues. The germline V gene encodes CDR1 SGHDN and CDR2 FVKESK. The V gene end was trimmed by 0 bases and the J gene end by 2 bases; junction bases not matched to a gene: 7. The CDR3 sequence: CASSQEQEGAGNQPQHF. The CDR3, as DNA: TGTGCCAGCAGCCAAGAACAAGAGGGGGCTGGCAATCAGCCCCAGCATTTT.

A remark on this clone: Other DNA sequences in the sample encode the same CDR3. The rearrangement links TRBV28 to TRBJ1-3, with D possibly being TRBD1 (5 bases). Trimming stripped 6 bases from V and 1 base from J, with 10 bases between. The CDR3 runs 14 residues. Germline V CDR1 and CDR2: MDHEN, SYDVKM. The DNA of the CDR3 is TGTGCCAGCAGACCAAGGGGTTCTGGAAACACCATATATTTT. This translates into CASRPRGSGNTIYF.

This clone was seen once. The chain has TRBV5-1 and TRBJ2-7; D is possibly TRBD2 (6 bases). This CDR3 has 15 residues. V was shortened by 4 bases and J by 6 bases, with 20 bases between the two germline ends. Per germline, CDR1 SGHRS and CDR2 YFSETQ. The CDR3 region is CASSPEGRVGSEQYF. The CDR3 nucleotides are TGCGCCAGCAGCCCGGAGGGCAGGGTGGGGAGCGAGCAGTACTTC.

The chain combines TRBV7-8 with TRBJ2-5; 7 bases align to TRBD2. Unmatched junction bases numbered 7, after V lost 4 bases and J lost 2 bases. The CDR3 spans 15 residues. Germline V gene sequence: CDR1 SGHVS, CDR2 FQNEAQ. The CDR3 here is CASSSLGSGQETQYF. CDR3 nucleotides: TGTGCCAGCAGCTCCCTCGGTAGCGGGCAAGAGACCCAGTACTTC. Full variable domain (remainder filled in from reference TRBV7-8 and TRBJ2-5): GAGVSQSPRYKVAKRGQDVALRCDPISGHVSLFWYQQALGQGPEFLTYFQNEAQLDKSGLPSDRFFAERPEGSVSTLKIQRTQQEDSAVYLCASSSLGSGQETQYFGPGTRLLVL.

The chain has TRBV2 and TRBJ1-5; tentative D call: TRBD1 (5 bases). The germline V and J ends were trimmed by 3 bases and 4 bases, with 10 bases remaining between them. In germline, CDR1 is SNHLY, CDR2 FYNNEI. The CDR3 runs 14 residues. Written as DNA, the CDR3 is TGTGCCAGCAGTGACCTTGACAGAAATCAGCCCCAGCATTTT. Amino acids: CASSDLDRNQPQHF.

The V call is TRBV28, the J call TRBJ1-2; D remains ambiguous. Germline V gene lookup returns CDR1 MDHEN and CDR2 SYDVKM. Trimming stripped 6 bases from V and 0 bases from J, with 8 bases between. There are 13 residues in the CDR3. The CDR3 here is CASSERSNYGYTF. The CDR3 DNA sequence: TGTGCCAGCAGCGAGAGATCTAACTATGGCTACACCTTC.

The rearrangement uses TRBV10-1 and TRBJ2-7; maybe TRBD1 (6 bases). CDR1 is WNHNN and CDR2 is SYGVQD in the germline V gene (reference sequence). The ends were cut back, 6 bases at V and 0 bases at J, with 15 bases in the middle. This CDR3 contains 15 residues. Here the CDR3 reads CASRGDTRRSYEQYF. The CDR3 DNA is TGCGCCAGCAGAGGGGACACACGTCGCTCCTACGAGCAGTACTTC.

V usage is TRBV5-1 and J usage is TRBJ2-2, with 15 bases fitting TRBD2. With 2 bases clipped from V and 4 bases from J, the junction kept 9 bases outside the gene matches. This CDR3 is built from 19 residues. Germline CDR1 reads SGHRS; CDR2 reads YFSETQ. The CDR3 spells CASSFSGLAGGQSTGELFF. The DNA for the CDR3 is TGCGCCAGCAGCTTCTCCGGACTAGCGGGAGGGCAAAGCACCGGGGAGCTGTTTTTT.

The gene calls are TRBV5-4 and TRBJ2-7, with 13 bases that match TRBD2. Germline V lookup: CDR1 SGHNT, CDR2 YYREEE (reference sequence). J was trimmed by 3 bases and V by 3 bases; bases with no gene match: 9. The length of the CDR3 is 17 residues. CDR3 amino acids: CASSSGLAGSGYYEQYF. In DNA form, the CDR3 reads TGTGCCAGCAGCTCGGGACTAGCGGGATCAGGTTACTACGAGCAGTACTTC.

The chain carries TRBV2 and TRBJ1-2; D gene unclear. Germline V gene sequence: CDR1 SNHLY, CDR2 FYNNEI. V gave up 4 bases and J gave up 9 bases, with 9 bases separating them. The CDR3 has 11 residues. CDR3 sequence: CASSGPQSYTF. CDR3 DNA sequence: TGTGCCAGCAGTGGGCCTCAGAGCTACACCTTC.

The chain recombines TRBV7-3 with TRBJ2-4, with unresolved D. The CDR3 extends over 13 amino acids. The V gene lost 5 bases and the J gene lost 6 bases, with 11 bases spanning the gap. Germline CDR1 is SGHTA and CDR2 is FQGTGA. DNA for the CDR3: TGTGCCAGCAGCAGGCCACCGGCAAACATTCAGTACTTC. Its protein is CASSRPPANIQYF.